Below, 19 T cell receptor beta chains from the same sample are listed, as sequenced in a study of graft-versus-host responses after intestinal transplantation. Their cognate antigens are unknown. Repertoires were generated with immunoSEQ multiplex PCR, while TCRdb's copy carries only in-frame clones and drops some. The sample lists around 77,000 clones, over 85% occurring once. The sequences come from unstimulated CD8+ T cells sorted from spleen or lymph node cells, collected before intestinal transplant. The source of these receptors is a human donor who received an intestinal transplant.

This rearrangement joins TRBV5-1 to TRBJ2-1, with TRBD1 matching 8 bases. The CDR3 covers 14 residues. J lost 1 base, V lost 7 bases, and 4 bases had no gene match. Germline assignment: CDR1 SGHRS and CDR2 YFSETQ. The CDR3 DNA reads as TGCGCCAGCGGTAGACAGGGGTCCTACAATGAGCAGTTCTTC. This translates into CASGRQGSYNEQFF.

This chain uses TRBV28 with TRBJ1-4; 9 bases match TRBD1. V dropped 5 bases and J dropped 1; count of bases not matched to a gene: 5. Looked up from germline, CDR1 is MDHEN and CDR2 is SYDVKM. This CDR3 region has 16 residues. CDR3 in amino acids: CASSPLGQGTNEKLFF. Written as DNA, the CDR3 is TGTGCCAGCAGTCCCCTGGGACAGGGAACTAATGAAAAACTGTTTTTT.

The chain couples TRBV27 to TRBJ2-4; 7 bases agree with TRBD2. With V trimmed by 1 base and J by 5 bases, 8 bases remained unmatched. The CDR3 length is 16 residues. From germline, CDR1 is MNHEY and CDR2 SMNVEV (reference sequence). The CDR3 spells CASSLLGEGPENIQYF. CDR3 DNA: TGTGCCAGCAGTTTATTGGGGGAGGGCCCTGAAAACATTCAGTACTTC.

The chain recombines TRBV4-1 with TRBJ1-2; tentatively, D is TRBD1 (5 bases). The CDR3 length is 14 residues. Germline CDR1 is MGHRA and CDR2 is YSYEKL. Between the trimmed V and J ends, which lost 0 bases and 8 bases, there was a span of 13 bases. This CDR3 is CASSQDQAGLGYTF. DNA for the CDR3: TGCGCCAGCAGCCAAGATCAAGCAGGGCTAGGCTACACCTTC.

This chain joins TRBV18 and TRBJ1-1; D gene ambiguous. Germline assignment: CDR1 KGHSH and CDR2 LQKENI. V was clipped by 8 bases and J by 1 base, with 5 bases between them. CDR3 length: 11 residues. Here the CDR3 reads CASTRNTEAFF. The CDR3, as DNA: TGTGCCAGCACCCGGAACACTGAAGCTTTCTTT.

This chain links TRBV2 with TRBJ2-4; possible D gene TRBD2, 6 bases. The CDR3 sequence is 16 residues long. Germline loops: CDR1 SNHLY, CDR2 FYNNEI. Trimming removed 8 bases from V and 0 bases from J, with 17 bases in between. The CDR3 protein is CASVLREELAKNIQYF. CDR3 nucleotides: TGTGCCAGCGTACTAAGGGAGGAACTAGCCAAAAACATTCAGTACTTC.

The V and J genes are TRBV2 and TRBJ2-1, with 8 bases fitting TRBD1. V lost 5 bases to trimming and J lost 1 base; unmatched junction nucleotides: 4. CDR1 and CDR2 (germline): SNHLY, FYNNEI. The CDR3 totals 15 residues. The CDR3 protein is CASSHRTGSYNEQFF. In DNA, the CDR3 is TGTGCCAGCAGTCATAGGACAGGGTCCTACAATGAGCAGTTCTTC.

The genes are TRBV27 and TRBJ2-7; 8 bases agree with TRBD1. The CDR3 totals 14 residues. With V trimmed by 4 bases and J by 3 bases, 5 bases remained unmatched. Germline lookup yields CDR1 MNHEY and CDR2 SMNVEV (reference sequence). The CDR3 nucleotides read TGTGCCAGCAGTTCCTACAGGGGGGTCTACGAGCAGTACTTC. Protein product: CASSSYRGVYEQYF.

This chain uses TRBV27 with TRBJ2-1; 8 bases align to TRBD1. Unmatched junction bases numbered 4, after V lost 8 bases and J lost 7 bases. Per the germline V gene, CDR1 is MNHEY and CDR2 is SMNVEV (reference sequence). The CDR3 runs 12 residues. The CDR3 spells CASGQGWNEQFF. CDR3 coding DNA: TGTGCCAGCGGACAGGGTTGGAATGAGCAGTTCTTC.

The J gene is TRBJ2-5, the V gene TRBV5-4, with 8 bases identical to TRBD2. This CDR3 has 15 residues. The junction had 9 bases not matched to a gene; V was cut back by 3 bases and J by 5 bases. Germline V gene sequence: CDR1 SGHNT, CDR2 YYREEE (reference sequence). CDR3 region: CASSSQREIGETQYF. The CDR3 nucleotides are TGTGCCAGCAGCTCCCAGCGGGAGATTGGGGAGACCCAGTACTTC.

The chain carries TRBV14 and TRBJ1-2, with no clear D. The CDR3 is 15 amino acids. Germline-derived CDR1 and CDR2 are SGHDN and FVKESK. With 0 bases removed from V and 4 bases from J, the gap between germline ends came to 12 bases. CDR3 nucleotide sequence: TGTGCCAGCAGCCAAGAATCCTATGTGGGCTATGGCTACACCTTC. Encoded protein: CASSQESYVGYGYTF.

The V and J genes are TRBV7-6 and TRBJ2-3; possibly TRBD2 for D (6 bases). The CDR3 is 14 amino acids. V lost 2 bases to trimming and J lost 3 bases, with 9 bases between them. Germline loops: CDR1 SGHVS, CDR2 FNYEAQ. The CDR3 DNA follows: TGTGCCAGCAGCTTATGGGGGGAGACAGATACGCAGTATTTT. Residues: CASSLWGETDTQYF.

In this sample, this clone turned up once. The chain is built from TRBV7-9 and TRBJ1-4; D is possibly TRBD1 (5 bases). The germline V gene has CDR1 SEHNR and CDR2 FQNEAQ (reference sequence). The CDR3 loop spans 17 amino acids. V lost 3 bases and J lost 0, with 14 bases in between. CDR3 coding DNA: TGTGCCAGCAGCTTGGGTTCTCCGACAGCAACTAATGAAAAACTGTTTTTT. Its protein is CASSLGSPTATNEKLFF.

For this clone: One end of the junction varies from germline; a read error may be responsible. The CDR3 sequence: CASSEQGGTGVKDIQYF. The DNA of the CDR3 is TGTGCCAGCAGTGAACAGGGCGGGACAGGGGTCAAAGACATTCAGTACTTC. The V call is TRBV6-1, the J call TRBJ2-4; 10 nucleotides match TRBD1. This CDR3 spans 17 amino acids. Germline V gene sequence: CDR1 MNHNS, CDR2 SASEGT.

V and J are TRBV29-1 and TRBJ2-1; 8 positions match TRBD1. The length of the CDR3 is 16 residues. Germline-derived CDR1 and CDR2 are SQVTM and ANQGSEA. The V segment lost 2 bases and the J segment 0 bases; nucleotides outside the gene matches: 6. The chain's CDR3 is CSVEPQGANSYNEQFF. CDR3 bases: TGCAGCGTTGAACCTCAGGGGGCTAACTCCTACAATGAGCAGTTCTTC.

V and J are TRBV5-1 and TRBJ2-7; 9 bases fit TRBD1. Germline values: CDR1 SGHRS, CDR2 YFSETQ. Trimming at V came to 5 bases and at J to 6 bases, leaving 9 bases not matched to a gene. This CDR3 is 14 amino acids long. The CDR3 bases are TGCGCCAGCAGTCCCGGGACAGGGTTCCGCGAGCAGTACTTC. As protein: CASSPGTGFREQYF.

V is TRBV9 and J is TRBJ2-5; 7 bases are a match to TRBD2. The CDR3 is 14 residues long. V lost 0 bases, J lost 5 bases, and 4 bases stayed unmatched. Germline V gives CDR1 SGDLS, CDR2 YYNGEE. Written as DNA, the CDR3 is TGTGCCAGCAGCGTAGAGATGGGGGGGGAGACCCAGTACTTC. It codes for CASSVEMGGETQYF.

The chain combines TRBV2 with TRBJ1-1; D is undetermined. Germline-derived CDR1 and CDR2 are SNHLY and FYNNEI. The ends were cut back, 7 bases at V and 4 bases at J, with 31 bases in the middle. This CDR3 comprises 19 residues. CDR3 residues: CASTRTRVRIVGLGTEAFF. The CDR3 coding sequence is TGTGCCAGCACCCGAACAAGGGTTCGGATTGTAGGATTAGGCACTGAAGCTTTCTTT. Variable domain in full (rest from reference TRBV2 and TRBJ1-1): EPEVTQTPSHQVTQMGQEVILRCVPISNHLYFYWYRQILGQKVEFLVSFYNNEISEKSEIFDDQFSVERPDGSNFTLKIRSTKLEDSAMYFCASTRTRVRIVGLGTEAFFGQGTRLTVV.

The chain joins TRBV7-3 to TRBJ1-1; unclear D gene. Trimming removed 0 bases from V and 5 bases from J, with 10 bases in between. The CDR3 is 14 residues long. CDR1 and CDR2 from the germline V gene are SGHTA and FQGTGA. CDR3 amino acids: CASSLTGSGTEAFF. CDR3 DNA sequence: TGTGCCAGCAGCTTAACAGGGTCGGGAACTGAAGCTTTCTTT.